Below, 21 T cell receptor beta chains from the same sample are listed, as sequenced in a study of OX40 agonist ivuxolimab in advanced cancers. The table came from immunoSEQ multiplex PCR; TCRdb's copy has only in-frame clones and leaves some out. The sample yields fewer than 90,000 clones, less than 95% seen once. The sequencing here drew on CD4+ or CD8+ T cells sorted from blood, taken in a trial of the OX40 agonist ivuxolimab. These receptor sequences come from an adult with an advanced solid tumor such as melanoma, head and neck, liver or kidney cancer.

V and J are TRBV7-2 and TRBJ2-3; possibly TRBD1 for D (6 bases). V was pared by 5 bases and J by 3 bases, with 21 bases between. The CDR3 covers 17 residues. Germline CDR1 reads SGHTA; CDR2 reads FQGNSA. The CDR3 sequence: CASSPLLSTGRTDTQYF. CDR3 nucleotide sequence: TGTGCCAGCAGCCCCCTCTTGAGTACAGGGCGGACAGATACGCAGTATTTT.

CDR3 residues: CASTPTSGDTDTQYF. The CDR3 DNA sequence: TGCGCCAGCACTCCGACTAGCGGGGACACAGATACGCAGTATTTT. The J gene is TRBJ2-3, the V gene TRBV10-2; 11 positions agree with TRBD2. The CDR3 has 15 amino acids. Germline V gene lookup returns CDR1 WSHSY and CDR2 SAAADI. Losses at the gene ends were 7 bases for V and 2 bases for J; bases not matched to a gene: 5.

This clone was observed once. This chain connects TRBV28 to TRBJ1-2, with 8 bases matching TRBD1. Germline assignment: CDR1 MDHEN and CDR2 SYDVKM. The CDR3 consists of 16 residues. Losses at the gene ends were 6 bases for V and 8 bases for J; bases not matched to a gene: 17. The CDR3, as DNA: TGTGCCAGCAGCCCCCCCCCGGACAGGGTGAGTCTCGGCTACACCTTC. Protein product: CASSPPPDRVSLGYTF.

The CDR3 protein is CASSLTGQGGETQYF. CDR3 nucleotides: TGCGCCAGCAGCTTGACGGGACAGGGGGGAGAGACCCAGTACTTC. V is TRBV5-1 and J is TRBJ2-5, with 11 nucleotides matching TRBD1. The V segment lost 1 base and the J segment 4 bases; nucleotides outside the gene matches: 3. Germline CDR1 is SGHRS and CDR2 is YFSETQ. The CDR3 loop spans 15 amino acids. Complete variable domain (other parts from reference TRBV5-1 and TRBJ2-5): KAGVTQTPRYLIKTRGQQVTLSCSPISGHRSVSWYQQTPGQGLQFLFEYFSETQRNKGNFPGRFSGRQFSNSRSEMNVSTLELGDSALYLCASSLTGQGGETQYFGPGTRLLVL.

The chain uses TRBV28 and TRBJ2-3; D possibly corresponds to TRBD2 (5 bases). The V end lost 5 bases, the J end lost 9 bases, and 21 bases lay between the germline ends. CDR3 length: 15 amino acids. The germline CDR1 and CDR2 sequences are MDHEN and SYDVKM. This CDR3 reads CASSPGGDLAWTQYF. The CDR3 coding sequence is TGTGCCAGCAGTCCCGGAGGCGACTTGGCATGGACGCAGTATTTT.

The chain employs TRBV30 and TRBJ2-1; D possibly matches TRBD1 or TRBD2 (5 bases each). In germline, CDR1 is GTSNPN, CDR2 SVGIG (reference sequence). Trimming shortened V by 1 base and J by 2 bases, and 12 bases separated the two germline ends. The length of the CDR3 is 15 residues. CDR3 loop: CAWSDRGAAYNEQFF. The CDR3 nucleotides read TGTGCCTGGAGTGATAGAGGGGCAGCCTACAATGAGCAGTTCTTC.

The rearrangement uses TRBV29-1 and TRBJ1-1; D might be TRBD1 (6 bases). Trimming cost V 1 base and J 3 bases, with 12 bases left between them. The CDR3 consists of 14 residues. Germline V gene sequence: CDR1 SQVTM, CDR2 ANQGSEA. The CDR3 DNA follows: TGCAGCGTTGAAGTAAGGGGGGCCTACACTGAAGCTTTCTTT. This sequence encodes CSVEVRGAYTEAFF.

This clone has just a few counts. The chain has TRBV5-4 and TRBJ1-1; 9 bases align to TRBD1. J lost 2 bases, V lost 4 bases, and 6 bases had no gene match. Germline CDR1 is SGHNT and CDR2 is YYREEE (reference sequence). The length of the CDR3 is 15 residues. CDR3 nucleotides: TGTGCCAGCAGCCCAACGGACAGGGGAAACACTGAAGCTTTCTTT. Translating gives CASSPTDRGNTEAFF.

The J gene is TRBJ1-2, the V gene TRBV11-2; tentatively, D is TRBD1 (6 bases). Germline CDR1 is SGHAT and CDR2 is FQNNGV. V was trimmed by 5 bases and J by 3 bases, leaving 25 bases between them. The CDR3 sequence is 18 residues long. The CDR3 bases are TGTGCCAGCAGCGTCCTTACAGGGCGTACAAAGCGGGACTATGGCTACACCTTC. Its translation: CASSVLTGRTKRDYGYTF. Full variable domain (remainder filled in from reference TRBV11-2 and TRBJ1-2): EAGVAQSPRYKIIEKRQSVAFWCNPISGHATLYWYQQILGQGPKLLIQFQNNGVVDDSQLPKDRFSAERLKGVDSTLKIQPAKLEDSAVYLCASSVLTGRTKRDYGYTFGSGTRLTVV.

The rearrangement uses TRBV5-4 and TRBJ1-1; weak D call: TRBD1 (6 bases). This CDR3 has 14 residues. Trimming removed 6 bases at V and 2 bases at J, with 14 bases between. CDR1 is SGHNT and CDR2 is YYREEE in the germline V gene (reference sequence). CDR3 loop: CASNNRDPNTEAFF. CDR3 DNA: TGTGCCAGCAACAACAGGGACCCTAACACTGAAGCTTTCTTT.

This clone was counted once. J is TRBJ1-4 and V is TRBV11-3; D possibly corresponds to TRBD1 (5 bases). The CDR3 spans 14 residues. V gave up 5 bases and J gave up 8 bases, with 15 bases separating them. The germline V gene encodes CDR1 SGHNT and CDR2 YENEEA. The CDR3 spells CASSRDGVLEKLFF. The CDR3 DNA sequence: TGTGCCAGCAGCCGGGACGGGGTGTTGGAAAAACTGTTTTTT.

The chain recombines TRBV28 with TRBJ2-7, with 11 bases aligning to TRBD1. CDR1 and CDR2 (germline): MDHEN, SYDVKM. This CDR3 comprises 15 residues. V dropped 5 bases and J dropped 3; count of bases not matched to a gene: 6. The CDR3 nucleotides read TGTGCCAGCAGTGGGACAGGGGGACCCGGCTACGAGCAGTACTTC. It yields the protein CASSGTGGPGYEQYF.

CDR3 nucleotide sequence: TGTGCCAGCAGTGAACAGGGAGGTCGAGAGACCCAGTACTTC. Its protein is CASSEQGGRETQYF. The chain recombines TRBV2 with TRBJ2-5; TRBD2 is a possible D gene (6 bases). This CDR3 spans 14 amino acids. V dropped 2 bases and J dropped 4 bases, with 11 bases sitting between them. Germline assignment: CDR1 SNHLY and CDR2 FYNNEI.

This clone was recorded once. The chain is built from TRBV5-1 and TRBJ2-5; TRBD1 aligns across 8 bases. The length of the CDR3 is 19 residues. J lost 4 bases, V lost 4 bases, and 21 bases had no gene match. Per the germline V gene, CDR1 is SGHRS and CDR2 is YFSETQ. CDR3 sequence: CASSPTGTGGKLFLETQYF. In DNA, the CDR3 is TGCGCCAGCAGCCCCACCGGGACAGGTGGCAAGCTCTTCTTAGAGACCCAGTACTTC.

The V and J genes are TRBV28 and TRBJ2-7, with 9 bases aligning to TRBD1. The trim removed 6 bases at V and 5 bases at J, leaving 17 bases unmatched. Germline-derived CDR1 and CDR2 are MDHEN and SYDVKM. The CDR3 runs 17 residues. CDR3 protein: CASRPGGGTGIGHEQYF. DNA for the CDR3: TGTGCCAGCAGACCAGGGGGGGGGACAGGGATTGGCCACGAGCAGTACTTC.

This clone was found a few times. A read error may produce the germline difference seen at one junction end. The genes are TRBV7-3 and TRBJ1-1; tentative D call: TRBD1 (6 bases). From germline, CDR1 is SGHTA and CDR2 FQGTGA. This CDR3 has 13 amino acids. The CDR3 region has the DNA TGTGCCAGCAGCCTAACCCAGGGGTCTGAAGCTTTCTTT. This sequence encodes CASSLTQGSEAFF.

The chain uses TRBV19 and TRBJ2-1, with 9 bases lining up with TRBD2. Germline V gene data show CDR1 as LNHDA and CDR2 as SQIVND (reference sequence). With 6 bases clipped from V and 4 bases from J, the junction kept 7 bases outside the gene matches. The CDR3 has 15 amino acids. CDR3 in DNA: TGTGCCAGTAGCCAGGCTAGCGGGACATACAATGAGCAGTTCTTC. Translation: CASSQASGTYNEQFF.

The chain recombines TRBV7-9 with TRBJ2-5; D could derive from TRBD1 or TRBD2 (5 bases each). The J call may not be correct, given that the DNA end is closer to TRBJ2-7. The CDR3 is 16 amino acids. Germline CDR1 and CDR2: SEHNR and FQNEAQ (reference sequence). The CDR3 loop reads CASSLSNGDGSYEQYF. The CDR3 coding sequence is TGTGCCAGCAGCTTATCGAACGGGGACGGCTCCTACGAGCAGTACTTC.

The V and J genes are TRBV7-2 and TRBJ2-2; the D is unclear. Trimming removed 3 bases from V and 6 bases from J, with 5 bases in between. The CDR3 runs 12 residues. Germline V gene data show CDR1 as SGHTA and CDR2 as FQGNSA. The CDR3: CASSFGSGELFF. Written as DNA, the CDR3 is TGTGCCAGCAGCTTCGGGTCCGGGGAGCTGTTTTTT.

The CDR3: CAWSPGGFSYEQYF. Written as DNA, the CDR3 is TGTGCCTGGAGTCCTGGGGGTTTCTCCTACGAGCAGTACTTC. The chain links TRBV30 to TRBJ2-7; D could derive from TRBD1 or TRBD2 (5 bases each). V shed 2 bases and J shed 0 bases, with 11 bases lying between them. Germline V gives CDR1 GTSNPN, CDR2 SVGIG (reference sequence). The CDR3 sequence is 14 residues long. Using reference TRBV30 and TRBJ2-7 for the parts outside the CDR3, the full variable domain is SQTIHQWPATLVQPVGSPLSLECTVEGTSNPNLYWYRQAAGRGLQLLFYSVGIGQISSEVPQNLSASRPQDRQFILSSKKLLLSDSGFYLCAWSPGGFSYEQYFGPGTRLTVT.

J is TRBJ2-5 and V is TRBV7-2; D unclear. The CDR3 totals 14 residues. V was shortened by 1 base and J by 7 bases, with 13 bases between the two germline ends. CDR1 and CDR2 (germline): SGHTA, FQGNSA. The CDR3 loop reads CASSLVAPSGTQYF. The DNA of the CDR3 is TGTGCCAGCAGCTTAGTTGCCCCCTCCGGGACCCAGTACTTC.